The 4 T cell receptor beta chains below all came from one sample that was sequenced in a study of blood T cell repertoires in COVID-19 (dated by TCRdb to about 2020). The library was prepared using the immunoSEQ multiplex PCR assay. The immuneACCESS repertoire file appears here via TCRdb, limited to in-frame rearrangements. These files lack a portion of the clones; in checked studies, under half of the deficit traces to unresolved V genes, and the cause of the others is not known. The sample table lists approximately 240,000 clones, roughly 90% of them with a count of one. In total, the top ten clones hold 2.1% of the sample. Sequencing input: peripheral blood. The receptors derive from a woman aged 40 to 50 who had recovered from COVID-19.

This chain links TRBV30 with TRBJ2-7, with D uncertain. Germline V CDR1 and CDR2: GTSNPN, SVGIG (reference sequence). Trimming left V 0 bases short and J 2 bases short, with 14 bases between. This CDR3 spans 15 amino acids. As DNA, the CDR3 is TGTGCCTGGAGTGTACGAGGCAGCAACACCTACGAGCAGTACTTC. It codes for CAWSVRGSNTYEQYF.

The CDR3 region is CASRYRGSYGYTF. CDR3 nucleotides: TGTGCCAGCAGGTACAGGGGTTCCTATGGCTACACCTTC. J is TRBJ1-2 and V is TRBV6-2 or TRBV6-3; TRBD1 matches 7 bases. CDR3 length: 13 amino acids. Trimming took 6 bases from V and 4 from J; bases not matched to a gene: 5. Germline CDR1 reads MNHEY; CDR2 reads SVGEGT.

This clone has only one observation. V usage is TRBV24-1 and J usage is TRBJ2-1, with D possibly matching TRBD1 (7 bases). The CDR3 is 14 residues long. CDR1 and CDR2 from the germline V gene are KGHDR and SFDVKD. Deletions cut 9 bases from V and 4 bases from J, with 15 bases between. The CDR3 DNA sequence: TGTGCCACCCGGAGGGGGACAGCGTACAATGAGCAGTTCTTC. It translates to CATRRGTAYNEQFF.

CDR3 nucleotides: TGTGCCAGCAGTTACGGTGGGGCCCCCCAGTACTTC. This sequence encodes CASSYGGAPQYF. The rearrangement joins TRBV6-5 to TRBJ2-5, with D possibly TRBD1 on 5 matching bases. Deletions cut 2 bases from V and 9 bases from J, with 10 bases between. CDR1 is MNHEY and CDR2 is SVGAGI in the germline V gene. The CDR3 is 12 amino acids.